Sequencing of this TCR beta chain was carried out in a study of CXCR3-negative and CXCR3-positive naive CD8 T cells. The authors made the TRB cDNA libraries by 5' RACE using UMI labels. For each CDR3 protein, TCRdb gives one entry from its re-call of the 5' RACE reads, without DNA. Its clone listing holds some 41,000 distinct CDR3 sequences. This CDR3 spans 15 amino acids. Germline CDR1 and CDR2: MDHEN and SYDVKM. This sequence joins TRBV28 and TRBJ2-1; TCRdb selects TRBD1, and the lack of DNA leaves this call unchecked. This clonotype originated in a human donor in good health. Some clones in this sample may be carry-over from other donors' samples. Sequenced input: naive CXCR3- CD8+ T cells from blood. Indicated subset: CD45RO-CCR7+CD27+CD95- naive CD8+ T cells lacking CXCR3 (TNR3-). The CDR3 protein is CASGTPESTANEQFF.